This is a list of T cell receptor beta chains from one sample in a study of blood T cell repertoires in COVID-19. Clones were read by immunoSEQ multiplex PCR, and TCRdb kept only the in-frame ones, dropping some. Of about 370,000 clones listed, about 89% are singletons. Sequences were obtained from peripheral blood. These receptors originate from a woman aged 30 to 39 with COVID-19, enrolled during active disease. Both conserved end residues are part of each CDR3. Fields, in order: J gene, clone size, V gene, D gene, CDR3 protein, CDR3 DNA. The D gene is left open where the match is weak. Size is omitted from some rows. Given values are once, few, many or a class for expanded clones.

TRBJ1-1 - TRBV6-4 TRBD1 CASSPETGGTEAFF TGTGCCAGCAGTCCAGAAACAGGGGGCACTGAAGCTTTCTTT
TRBJ1-1 - TRBV7-8 - CASSLGGHSNTEAFF TGTGCCAGCAGCTTAGGTGGACACTCCAACACTGAAGCTTTCTTT
TRBJ2-1 - TRBV6-1 TRBD1 CASSARTGQSYNEQFF TGTGCCAGCAGTGCAAGGACAGGGCAATCCTACAATGAGCAGTTCTTC
TRBJ2-5 - TRBV11-2 TRBD2 CASSFGSAGGPGETQYF TGTGCCAGCAGCTTCGGATCGGCGGGGGGGCCTGGGGAGACCCAGTACTTC
TRBJ1-2 - TRBV3-1/TRBV3-2 - CASSQEFPGGYTF TGTGCCAGCAGCCAAGAATTTCCAGGTGGCTACACCTTC
TRBJ1-1 - TRBV12-3/TRBV12-4 - CASSPVGTEAFF TGTGCCAGCAGTCCGGTCGGCACTGAAGCTTTCTTT
TRBJ1-6 - TRBV3-1/TRBV3-2 - CASSQGHNHNSPLHF TGTGCCAGCAGCCAAGGGCACAATCACAATTCACCCCTCCACTTT
TRBJ2-1 - TRBV7-9 - CASSRESQQFF TGTGCCAGCAGCCGGGAGTCGCAGCAGTTCTTC
TRBJ2-7 - TRBV4-1 TRBD2 CASSQVSGRGTSYEQYF TGCGCCAGCAGCCAAGTTAGTGGGCGGGGGACGTCCTACGAGCAGTACTTC
TRBJ1-5 - TRBV15 - CATSRFRGTVSNQPQHF TGTGCCACCAGCAGATTTCGGGGGACGGTGAGCAATCAGCCCCAGCATTTT
TRBJ2-6 - TRBV2 - CASSGRGGSSGANVLTF TGTGCCAGCAGTGGAAGGGGAGGTAGTTCTGGGGCCAACGTCCTGACTTTC
TRBJ2-7 - TRBV6-6 - CASSTGDTFLSYEQYF TGTGCCAGCAGCACCGGGGACACCTTCCTCTCCTACGAGCAGTACTTC
TRBJ2-3 - TRBV11-3 TRBD2 CASSLDQLAGDTQYF TGTGCCAGCAGCTTAGATCAACTAGCGGGAGATACGCAGTATTTT
TRBJ1-3 few TRBV6-6 - CASSRAVQATGNTIYF TGTGCCAGCAGCCGGGCTGTACAGGCAACCGGAAACACCATATATTTT
TRBJ2-1 few TRBV9 TRBD1 CASSVEGQGGQFF TGTGCCAGCAGCGTAGAAGGACAGGGTGGGCAGTTCTTC
TRBJ1-2 - TRBV5-1 - CASSGSAGENYGYTF TGCGCCAGCAGCGGTTCCGCAGGGGAGAACTATGGCTACACCTTC
TRBJ2-6 - TRBV19 - CASSMGGNSGANVLTF TGTGCCAGTAGTATGGGCGGGAACTCTGGGGCCAACGTCCTGACTTTC
TRBJ1-4 - TRBV7-2 - CASSLGDRDIQKLFF TGTGCCAGCAGCTTAGGGGACCGGGACATACAAAAACTGTTTTTT
TRBJ1-1 few TRBV5-4 TRBD1 CASSETGVGSEAFF TGTGCCAGCAGCGAGACAGGGGTGGGATCTGAAGCTTTCTTT
TRBJ2-7 few TRBV19 TRBD1 CAGDRSSYEQYF TGTGCCGGGGACAGATCTTCCTACGAGCAGTACTTC
TRBJ2-1 - TRBV7-9 - CASSPGVGRGSYNEQFF TGTGCCAGCAGCCCCGGAGTTGGGCGGGGATCCTACAATGAGCAGTTCTTC
TRBJ1-2 - TRBV9 TRBD1 CASSVGTGNYGYTF TGTGCCAGCAGCGTGGGGACAGGGAACTATGGCTACACCTTC
TRBJ1-1 - TRBV12-3/TRBV12-4 - CASRPDRPIEAFF TGTGCCAGCAGACCTGACAGGCCGATTGAAGCTTTCTTT
TRBJ2-5 - TRBV7-2 TRBD2 CASSFLAGEAQETQYF TGTGCCAGCAGCTTTCTAGCGGGGGAAGCGCAAGAGACCCAGTACTTC
TRBJ2-1 - TRBV5-1 TRBD2 CASSRLDSGRFNEQFF TGCGCCAGCAGCAGGCTGGACAGCGGGAGGTTTAATGAGCAGTTCTTC
TRBJ2-7 - TRBV4-1 TRBD1 CASSQEGQGINYEQYF TGCGCCAGCAGCCAGGAGGGACAGGGCATTAACTACGAGCAGTACTTC
TRBJ2-3 - TRBV19 - CASKRGSTDTQYF TGTGCCAGTAAACGGGGTAGCACAGATACGCAGTATTTT
TRBJ1-4 - TRBV13 - CASSGSGDEKLFF TGTGCCAGCAGCGGCTCAGGGGATGAAAAACTGTTTTTT
TRBJ2-1 - TRBV5-1 - CASSLGPESSYNEQFF TGCGCCAGCAGCTTGGGTCCGGAGAGCTCCTACAATGAGCAGTTCTTC
TRBJ2-7 - TRBV2 - CASSVQGSDEQYF TGTGCCAGCAGTGTACAGGGATCTGACGAGCAGTACTTC
TRBJ2-7 - TRBV7-9 TRBD1 CASSSPGQAYEQYF TGTGCCAGCAGCTCTCCGGGACAGGCCTACGAGCAGTACTTC
TRBJ2-1 - TRBV7-2 TRBD1 CASSPDRENNNEQFF TGTGCCAGCAGCCCCGACAGGGAAAACAACAATGAGCAGTTCTTC
TRBJ2-3 - TRBV7-9 - CATDGGAVTDTQYF TGTGCCACCGATGGGGGGGCGGTCACAGATACGCAGTATTTT
TRBJ2-1 - TRBV18 - CASSPKTEDNEQFF TGTGCCAGCTCACCCAAGACAGAAGACAATGAGCAGTTCTTC
TRBJ2-3 - TRBV24-1 TRBD2 CATNGASGNTDTQYF TGTGCCACCAATGGGGCTAGCGGGAACACAGATACGCAGTATTTT
TRBJ2-3 - TRBV24-1 - CATSDLQGTDTQYF TGTGCCACCAGTGATTTGCAGGGAACAGATACGCAGTATTTT
TRBJ1-2 - TRBV5-1 - CASSPGSNYGYTF TGCGCCAGCAGCCCAGGGTCCAATTATGGCTACACCTTC
TRBJ2-5 - TRBV12-3/TRBV12-4 - CASSQQPQETQYF TGTGCCAGCAGCCAACAGCCTCAAGAGACCCAGTACTTC
TRBJ2-5 once TRBV7-2 - CASALGGETQYF TGTGCCAGCGCTCTAGGCGGAGAGACCCAGTACTTC
TRBJ2-1 - TRBV11-2 - CASSFRVNSYNEQFF TGTGCCAGCAGCTTCAGGGTGAACTCCTACAATGAGCAGTTCTTC
TRBJ2-1 - TRBV5-1 - CASSDGGGPYNEQFF TGCGCCAGCAGCGATGGCGGGGGCCCCTACAATGAGCAGTTCTTC
TRBJ2-2 - TRBV14 - CASSQVWPGELFF TGTGCCAGCAGCCAAGTTTGGCCCGGGGAGCTGTTTTTT
TRBJ2-5 - TRBV6-6 - CASSTSVTQYF -
TRBJ2-2 - TRBV7-9 - CASSFFLRTTTGELFF TGTGCCAGCAGCTTCTTCCTTAGGACAACCACCGGGGAGCTGTTTTTT
TRBJ2-1 - TRBV5-4 TRBD1 CASSQPTGINEQFF TGTGCCAGCAGCCAGCCGACAGGGATCAATGAGCAGTTCTTC
TRBJ2-3 few TRBV7-2 - CASSPERAWFSDTQYF TGTGCCAGCAGCCCTGAGCGGGCCTGGTTCTCAGATACGCAGTATTTT
TRBJ2-3 - TRBV9 - CASSVHLLESRRTDTQYF TGTGCCAGCAGCGTTCATCTCCTTGAGTCTCGCCGCACAGATACGCAGTATTTT
TRBJ1-4 - TRBV30 - CAWSPVGQLEKLFF TGTGCCTGGAGTCCAGTTGGGCAGCTCGAAAAACTGTTTTTT